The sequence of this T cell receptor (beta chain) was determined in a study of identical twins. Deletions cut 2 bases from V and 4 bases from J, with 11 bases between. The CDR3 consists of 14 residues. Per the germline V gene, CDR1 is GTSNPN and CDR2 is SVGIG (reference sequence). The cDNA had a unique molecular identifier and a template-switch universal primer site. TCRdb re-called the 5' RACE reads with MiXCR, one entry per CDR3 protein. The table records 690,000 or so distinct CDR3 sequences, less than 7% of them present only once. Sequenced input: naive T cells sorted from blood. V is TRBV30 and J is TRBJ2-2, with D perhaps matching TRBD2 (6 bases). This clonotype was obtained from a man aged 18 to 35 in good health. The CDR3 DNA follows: TGTGCCTGGAGTCTGCAGGGAGGCACCGGGGAGCTGTTTTTT. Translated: CAWSLQGGTGELFF. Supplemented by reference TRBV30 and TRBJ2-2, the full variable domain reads SQTIHQWPATLVQPVGSPLSLECTVEGTSNPNLYWYRQAAGRGLQLLFYSVGIGQISSEVPQNLSASRPQDRQFILSSKKLLLSDSGFYLCAWSLQGGTGELFFGEGSRLTVL.